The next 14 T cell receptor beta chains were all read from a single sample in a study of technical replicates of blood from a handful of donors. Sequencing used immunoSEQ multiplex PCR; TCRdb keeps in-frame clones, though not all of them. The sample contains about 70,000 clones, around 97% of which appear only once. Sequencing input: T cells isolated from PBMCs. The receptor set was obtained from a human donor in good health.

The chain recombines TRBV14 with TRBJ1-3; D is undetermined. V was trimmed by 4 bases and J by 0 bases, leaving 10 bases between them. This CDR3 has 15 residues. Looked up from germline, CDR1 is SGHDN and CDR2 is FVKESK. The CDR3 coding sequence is TGTGCCAGCAGCCCCCGAGGAAGCTCTGGAAACACCATATATTTT. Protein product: CASSPRGSSGNTIYF.

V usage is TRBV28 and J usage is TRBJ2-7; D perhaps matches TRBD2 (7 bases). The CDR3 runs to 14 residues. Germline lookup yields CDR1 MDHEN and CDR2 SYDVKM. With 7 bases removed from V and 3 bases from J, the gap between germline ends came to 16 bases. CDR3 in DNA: TGTGCCAGCACCAATGGGGGGGGCGTCTACGAGCAGTACTTC. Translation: CASTNGGGVYEQYF.

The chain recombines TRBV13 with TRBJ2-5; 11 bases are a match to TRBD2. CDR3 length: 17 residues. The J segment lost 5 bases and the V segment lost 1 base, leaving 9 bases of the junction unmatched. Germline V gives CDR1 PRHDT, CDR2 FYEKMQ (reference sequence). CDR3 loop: CASSLASLAGVTETQYF. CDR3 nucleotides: TGTGCCAGCAGCTTAGCCTCACTAGCGGGAGTTACGGAGACCCAGTACTTC.

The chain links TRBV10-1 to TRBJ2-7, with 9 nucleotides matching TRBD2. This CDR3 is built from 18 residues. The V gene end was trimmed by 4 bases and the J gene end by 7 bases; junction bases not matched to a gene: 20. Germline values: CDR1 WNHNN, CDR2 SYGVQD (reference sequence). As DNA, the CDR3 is TGCGCCAGCAGTGGAGGGAAATCGGCTAGCGGGATTCTCGGGGAGCAGTACTTC. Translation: CASSGGKSASGILGEQYF.

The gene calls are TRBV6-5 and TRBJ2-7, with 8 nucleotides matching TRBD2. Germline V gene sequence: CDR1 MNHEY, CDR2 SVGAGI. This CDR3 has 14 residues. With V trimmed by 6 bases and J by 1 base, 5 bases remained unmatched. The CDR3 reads CASSRTSGSYEQYF. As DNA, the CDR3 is TGTGCCAGCAGCAGAACTAGCGGTTCCTACGAGCAGTACTTC.

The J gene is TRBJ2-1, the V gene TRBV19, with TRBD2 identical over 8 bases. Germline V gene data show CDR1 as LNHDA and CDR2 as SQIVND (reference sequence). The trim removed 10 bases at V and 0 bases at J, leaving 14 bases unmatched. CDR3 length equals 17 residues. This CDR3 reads CATGTRHRTSSYNEQFF. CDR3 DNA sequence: TGTGCCACTGGGACTAGACATCGGACTAGCTCCTACAATGAGCAGTTCTTC.

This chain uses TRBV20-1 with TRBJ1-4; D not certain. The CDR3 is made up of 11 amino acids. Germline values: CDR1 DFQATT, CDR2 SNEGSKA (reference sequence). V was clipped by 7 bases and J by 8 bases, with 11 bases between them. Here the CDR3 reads CSVGSGEKLFF. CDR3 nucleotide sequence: TGCAGTGTGGGCAGTGGCGAAAAACTGTTTTTT.

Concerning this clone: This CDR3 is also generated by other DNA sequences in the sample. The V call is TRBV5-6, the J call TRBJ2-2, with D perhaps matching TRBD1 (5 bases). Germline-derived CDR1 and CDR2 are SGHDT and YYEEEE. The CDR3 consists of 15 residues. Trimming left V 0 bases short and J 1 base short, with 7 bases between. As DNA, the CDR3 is TGTGCCAGCAGCTTGGTCGACAGGAACACCGGGGAGCTGTTTTTT. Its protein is CASSLVDRNTGELFF.

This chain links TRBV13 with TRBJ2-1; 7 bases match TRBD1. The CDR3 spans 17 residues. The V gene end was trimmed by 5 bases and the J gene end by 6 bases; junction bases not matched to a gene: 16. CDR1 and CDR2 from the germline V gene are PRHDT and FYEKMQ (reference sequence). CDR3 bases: TGTGCCAGCAGCCGGACAGGCCTAAGCAGCCCCTTCAATGAGCAGTTCTTC. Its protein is CASSRTGLSSPFNEQFF.

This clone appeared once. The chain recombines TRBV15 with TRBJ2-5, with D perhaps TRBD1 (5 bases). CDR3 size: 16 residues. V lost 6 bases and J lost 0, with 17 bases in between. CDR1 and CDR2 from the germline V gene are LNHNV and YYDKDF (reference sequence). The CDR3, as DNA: TGTGCCACCAGTAACGGACACTCCCCGTACCAAGAGACCCAGTACTTC. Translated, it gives CATSNGHSPYQETQYF.

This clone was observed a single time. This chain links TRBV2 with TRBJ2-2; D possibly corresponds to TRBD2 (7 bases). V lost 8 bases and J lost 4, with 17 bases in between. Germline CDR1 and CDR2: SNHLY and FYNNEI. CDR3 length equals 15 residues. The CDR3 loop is CASRRGGEFTGELFF. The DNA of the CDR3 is TGTGCCAGCCGTCGCGGGGGCGAGTTCACCGGGGAGCTGTTTTTT. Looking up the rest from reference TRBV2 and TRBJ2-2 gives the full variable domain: EPEVTQTPSHQVTQMGQEVILRCVPISNHLYFYWYRQILGQKVEFLVSFYNNEISEKSEIFDDQFSVERPDGSNFTLKIRSTKLEDSAMYFCASRRGGEFTGELFFGEGSRLTVL.

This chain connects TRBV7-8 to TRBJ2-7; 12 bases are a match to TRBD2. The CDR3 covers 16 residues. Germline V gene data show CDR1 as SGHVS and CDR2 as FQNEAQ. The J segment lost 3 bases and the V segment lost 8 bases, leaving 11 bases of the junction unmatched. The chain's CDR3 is CASGLGGLAGDYEQYF. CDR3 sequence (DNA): TGTGCCAGCGGCCTGGGGGGACTAGCGGGTGACTACGAGCAGTACTTC.

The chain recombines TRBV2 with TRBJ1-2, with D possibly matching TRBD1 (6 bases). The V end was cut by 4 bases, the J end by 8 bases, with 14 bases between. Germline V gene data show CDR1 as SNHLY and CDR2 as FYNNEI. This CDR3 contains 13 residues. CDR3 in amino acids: CASSVVEGEGYTF. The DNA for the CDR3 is TGTGCCAGCAGTGTCGTCGAGGGGGAAGGCTACACCTTC.

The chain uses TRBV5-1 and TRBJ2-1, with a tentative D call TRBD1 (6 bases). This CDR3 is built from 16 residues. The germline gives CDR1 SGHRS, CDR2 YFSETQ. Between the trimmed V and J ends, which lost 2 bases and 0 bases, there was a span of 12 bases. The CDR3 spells CASSFLGQSSYNEQFF. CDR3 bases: TGCGCCAGCAGCTTCCTAGGACAGAGCTCCTACAATGAGCAGTTCTTC.